This T cell receptor beta chain was found in a study of blood T cell repertoires in COVID-19. Background on the study: PBMCs, B-cell-depleted T cells, or T cells provided the cDNA or gDNA that made up the material.

Before they entered the study, exposed participants had met a COVID-19 case within 2 weeks. Sequencing was performed with immunoSEQ multiplex PCR; in TCRdb, only in-frame clones are kept and a portion is missing. The data hold a few hundred thousand clones, with approximately 90% observed a single time. The specimen was PBMCs or T cells enriched from blood (not recorded which). This receptor was identified in a woman aged 40 to 55 who had been exposed to COVID-19.

The CDR3 DNA reads as TGTGCCAGTAGCCGTCGCGGGGATTCACCCCTCCACTTT. This codes for CASSRRGDSPLHF. This chain links TRBV19 with TRBJ1-6; D is unresolved. V shed 6 bases and J shed 8 bases, with 11 bases lying between them. This CDR3 contains 13 residues. CDR1 and CDR2 (germline): LNHDA, SQIVND (reference sequence).